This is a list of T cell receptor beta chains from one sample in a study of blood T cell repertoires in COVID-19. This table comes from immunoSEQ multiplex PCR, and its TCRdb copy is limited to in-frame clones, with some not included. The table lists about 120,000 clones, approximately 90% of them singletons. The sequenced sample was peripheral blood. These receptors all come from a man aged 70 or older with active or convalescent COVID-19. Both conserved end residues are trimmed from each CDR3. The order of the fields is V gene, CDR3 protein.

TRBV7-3,ASSLRPYNEQF
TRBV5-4,ASSLRLAGETDTQY
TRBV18,ASSPQGTNEKLF
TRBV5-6,ASSLRRGRGEAF
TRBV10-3,AIRGSGTSGNEQY
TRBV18,ASSPPNGRAINEQF
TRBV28,ASYPTFTGTSGRFTDTQY
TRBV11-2,ASSSSPGTDTQY
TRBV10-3,AISELGGPAGTGELF
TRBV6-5,ASSSLYGELDGYT
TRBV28,ASRTSRGYT
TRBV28,ASSSPTDRGVSRGYT
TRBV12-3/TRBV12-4,ASSLGGRKLF
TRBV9,ASSVGGSGYEQY
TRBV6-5,ASSYSSGAFTYEQY
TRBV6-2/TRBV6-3,ASSSTGASYSYEQY
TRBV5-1,ASSLVGDMYNEQF
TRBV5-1,ASSLELAASYNEQF
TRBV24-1,ATSGVSNQPQH
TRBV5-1,ASSDDREWETQY
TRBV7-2,ASSPLIYNEQF
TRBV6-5,ASRGEVHEQY
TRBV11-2,ASSSGRDTQY
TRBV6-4,ASRPETGPYGYT